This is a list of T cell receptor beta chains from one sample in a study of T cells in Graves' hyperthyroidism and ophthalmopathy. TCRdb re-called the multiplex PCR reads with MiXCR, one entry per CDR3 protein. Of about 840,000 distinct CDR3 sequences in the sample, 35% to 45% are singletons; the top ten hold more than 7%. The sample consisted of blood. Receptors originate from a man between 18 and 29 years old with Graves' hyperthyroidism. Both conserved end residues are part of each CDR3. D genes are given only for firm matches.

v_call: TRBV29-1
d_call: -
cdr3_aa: CSAAGGANVLTF

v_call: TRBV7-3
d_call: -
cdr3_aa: CASSPDGYQGQETQYF

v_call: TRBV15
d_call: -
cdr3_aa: CATSRDLYGEETQYF

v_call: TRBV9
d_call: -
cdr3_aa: CASSLRAFTEAFF

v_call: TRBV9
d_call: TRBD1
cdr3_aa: CASSRTGGYNSPLHF

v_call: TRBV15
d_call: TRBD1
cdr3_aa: CATSRDWDRVGGYTF

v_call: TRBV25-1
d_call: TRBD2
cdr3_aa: CASSESSGTSYEQYF

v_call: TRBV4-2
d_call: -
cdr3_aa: CASSHRNTGELFF

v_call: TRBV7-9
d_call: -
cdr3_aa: CASSTATENTEAFF

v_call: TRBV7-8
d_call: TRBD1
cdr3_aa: CASSQTGANSPLHF